These 13 T cell receptor beta chains were sequenced from one sample in a study of blood T cell repertoires in COVID-19. Libraries were prepared by immunoSEQ multiplex PCR; TCRdb keeps only in-frame clonotypes and omits some of them. In the table there are 200,000 to 250,000 clones, roughly 80% of which are singletons. The sample comprised peripheral blood. Source of these receptors: a woman in her 70s with acute or convalescent COVID-19.

This rearrangement joins TRBV19 to TRBJ1-1, with a weak D call TRBD1 (5 bases). CDR3 length: 12 amino acids. Germline assignment: CDR1 LNHDA and CDR2 SQIVND (reference sequence). Trimming pared 4 bases from V and 7 bases from J, leaving 10 bases between. CDR3 sequence (DNA): TGTGCCAGTAGTACCCCAGGGATTGAAGCTTTCTTT. It encodes CASSTPGIEAFF.

This chain connects TRBV15 to TRBJ1-4; D is perhaps TRBD1 (5 bases). The CDR3 sequence is 12 residues long. The germline gives CDR1 LNHNV, CDR2 YYDKDF (reference sequence). Trimming left V 4 bases short and J 5 bases short, with 5 bases between. CDR3 loop: CATSTGNEKLFF. The DNA of the CDR3 is TGTGCCACCAGCACAGGGAATGAAAAACTGTTTTTT.

In its sample, this clone was seen a few times. V gene TRBV5-1 combines with J gene TRBJ2-2, with 11 bases lining up with TRBD2. Per germline, CDR1 SGHRS and CDR2 YFSETQ. Trimming at V came to 5 bases and at J to 0 bases, leaving 0 bases not matched to a gene. The CDR3 extends over 15 amino acids. CDR3 nucleotide sequence: TGCGCCAGCAGGACTAGCGGGGCGAACACCGGGGAGCTGTTTTTT. Its translation is CASRTSGANTGELFF.

This clone was seen more than once but under ten times. The chain joins TRBV6-5 to TRBJ1-2; possible D gene TRBD1, 5 bases. This CDR3 is 14 amino acids long. V lost 7 bases to trimming and J lost 4 bases, with 16 bases between them. Germline-derived CDR1 and CDR2 are MNHEY and SVGAGI. CDR3 residues: CASTSDRTVYGYTF. The DNA of the CDR3 is TGTGCCAGCACTTCCGACAGAACGGTCTATGGCTACACCTTC.

Here the CDR3 DNA reads TGTGCCAGCAGCCTGGGCGGGAGGGTTGACAATGAGCAGTTCTTC. The encoded protein is CASSLGGRVDNEQFF. The chain uses TRBV3-1 (or the pseudogene TRBV3-2) and TRBJ2-1; 9 bases fit TRBD2. The CDR3 has 15 residues. The germline CDR1 and CDR2 sequences are LGHDT and YNNKEL (reference sequence). V shed 4 bases, J shed 5 bases, and the junction held 6 bases outside the gene matches.

The chain has TRBV5-1 and TRBJ2-1, with D perhaps TRBD1 (6 bases). V lost 2 bases and J lost 2, with 11 bases in between. Looked up from germline, CDR1 is SGHRS and CDR2 is YFSETQ. This CDR3 is 15 amino acids long. The CDR3 protein is CASSLQGVTYNEQFF. DNA of the CDR3: TGCGCCAGCAGCTTACAGGGAGTTACCTACAATGAGCAGTTCTTC.

The V gene is TRBV15, the J gene TRBJ1-1; D is ambiguous. CDR3 length equals 14 residues. Trimming took 3 bases from V and 6 from J, leaving 14 bases between them. From germline, CDR1 is LNHNV and CDR2 YYDKDF (reference sequence). Written as DNA, the CDR3 is TGTGCCACCAGCAGTGGTGGGCATGAATCTGAAGCTTTCTTT. This encodes CATSSGGHESEAFF.

This sequence joins TRBV10-3 and TRBJ1-1, with 8 bases fitting TRBD1. The V gene's germline CDR1 is ENHRY and CDR2 SYGVKD. Trimming took 3 bases from V and 3 from J; bases not matched to a gene: 3. This CDR3 has 14 amino acids. The CDR3 protein is CAISESTGDTEAFF. The CDR3 nucleotides are TGTGCCATCAGTGAATCGACAGGGGACACTGAAGCTTTCTTT.

The CDR3: CASSPRTGSNYGYTF. CDR3 in DNA: TGTGCCAGCAGCCCACGGACGGGAAGTAACTATGGCTACACCTTC. The J gene is TRBJ1-2, the V gene TRBV11-2; D unclear. Trimming stripped 5 bases from V and 1 base from J, with 14 bases between. The CDR3 is 15 residues long. Germline lookup yields CDR1 SGHAT and CDR2 FQNNGV.

For the CDR3, the DNA is TGTGCCAGCTCACCAGTCGAGCAAGAGACCCAGTACTTC. Amino acids: CASSPVEQETQYF. V usage is TRBV18 and J usage is TRBJ2-5; D is unresolved. The CDR3 has 13 residues. Germline CDR1 is KGHSH and CDR2 is LQKENI. V dropped 2 bases and J dropped 2 bases, with 6 bases sitting between them.

In the case of this clone: This sample also contains other DNA sequences that code for the same CDR3. The chain joins TRBV2 to TRBJ2-3, with TRBD1 as a possible D gene (6 bases). V gave up 5 bases and J gave up 9 bases, with 21 bases separating them. The CDR3 consists of 15 residues. The germline V gene has CDR1 SNHLY and CDR2 FYNNEI. CDR3 sequence: CASSIWGQPTETQYF. The DNA of the CDR3 is TGTGCCAGCAGTATTTGGGGACAACCGACGGAGACGCAGTATTTT.

Here the CDR3 reads CASSQIRATNEKLFF. The CDR3 DNA follows: TGTGCCAGCAGCCAGATCAGGGCAACTAATGAAAAACTGTTTTTT. The chain uses TRBV28 and TRBJ1-4, with TRBD1 as a possible D gene (5 bases). CDR3 length: 15 amino acids. Germline loops: CDR1 MDHEN, CDR2 SYDVKM. Trimming pared 6 bases from V and 0 bases from J, leaving 11 bases between. Variable domain in full (rest from reference TRBV28 and TRBJ1-4): DVKVTQSSRYLVKRTGEKVFLECVQDMDHENMFWYRQDPGLGLRLIYFSYDVKMKEKGDIPEGYSVSREKKERFSLILESASTNQTSMYLCASSQIRATNEKLFFGSGTQLSVL.

The chain recombines TRBV28 with TRBJ1-6; 9 bases line up with TRBD1. The J segment lost 9 bases and the V segment lost 7 bases, leaving 10 bases of the junction unmatched. Germline CDR1 is MDHEN and CDR2 is SYDVKM. CDR3 length equals 15 residues. In DNA form, the CDR3 reads TGTGCCAGCAAACCGGGACAGGGAACGGGTTCACCCCTCCACTTT. It encodes CASKPGQGTGSPLHF. The variable domain in full, completed from reference TRBV28 and TRBJ1-6, reads DVKVTQSSRYLVKRTGEKVFLECVQDMDHENMFWYRQDPGLGLRLIYFSYDVKMKEKGDIPEGYSVSREKKERFSLILESASTNQTSMYLCASKPGQGTGSPLHFGNGTRLTVT.